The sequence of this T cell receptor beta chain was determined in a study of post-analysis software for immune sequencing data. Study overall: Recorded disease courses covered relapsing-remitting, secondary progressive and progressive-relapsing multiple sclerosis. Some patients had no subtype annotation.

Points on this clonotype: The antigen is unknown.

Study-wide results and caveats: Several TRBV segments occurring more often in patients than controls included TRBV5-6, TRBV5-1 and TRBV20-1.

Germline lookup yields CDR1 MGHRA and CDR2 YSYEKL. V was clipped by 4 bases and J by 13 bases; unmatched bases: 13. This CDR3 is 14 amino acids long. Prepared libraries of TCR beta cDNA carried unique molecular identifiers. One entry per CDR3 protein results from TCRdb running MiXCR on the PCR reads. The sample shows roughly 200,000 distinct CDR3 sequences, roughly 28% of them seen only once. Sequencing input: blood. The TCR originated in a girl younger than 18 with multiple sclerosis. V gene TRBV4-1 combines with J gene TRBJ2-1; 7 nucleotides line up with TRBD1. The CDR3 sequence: CASSLTGQPDRQFF. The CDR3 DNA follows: TGCGCCAGCAGCCTAACGGGACAGCCAGATCGACAGTTCTTC.